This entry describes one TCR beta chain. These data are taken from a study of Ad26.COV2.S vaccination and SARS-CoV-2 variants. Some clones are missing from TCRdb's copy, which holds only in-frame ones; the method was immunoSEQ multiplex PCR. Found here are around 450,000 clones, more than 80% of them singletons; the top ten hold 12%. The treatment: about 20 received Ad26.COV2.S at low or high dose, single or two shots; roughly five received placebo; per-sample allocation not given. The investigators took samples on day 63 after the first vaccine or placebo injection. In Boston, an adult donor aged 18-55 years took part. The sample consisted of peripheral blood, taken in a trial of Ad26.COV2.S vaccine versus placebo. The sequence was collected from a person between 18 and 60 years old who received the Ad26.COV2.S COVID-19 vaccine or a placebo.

CDR3 loop: CASSVGGGEDSPLHF. CDR3 DNA: TGTGCCAGCAGCGTAGGGGGGGGTGAGGATTCACCCCTCCACTTT. The chain recombines TRBV9 with TRBJ1-6, with a weak D call TRBD1 (5 bases). The V end lost 0 bases, the J end lost 8 bases, and 12 bases lay between the germline ends. This CDR3 is 15 amino acids long. The V gene's germline CDR1 is SGDLS and CDR2 YYNGEE. The full variable domain, completed using reference TRBV9 and TRBJ1-6, is DSGVTQTPKHLITATGQRVTLRCSPRSGDLSVYWYQQSLDQGLQFLIQYYNGEERAKGNILERFSAQQFPDLHSELNLSSLELGDSALYFCASSVGGGEDSPLHFGNGTRLTVT.